This TCR beta chain is drawn from a study of T cells in Graves' hyperthyroidism and ophthalmopathy. The study, taken as a whole, reports: Blood also contained most expanded thyroid clonotypes above 0.001.

Regions amplified from RNA transcripts were the TCR beta CDR3 regions. In the first-round RT-PCR of the TCR CDR3, the HTBI primer set was used. Via MiXCR, TCRdb re-called the multiplex PCR reads, giving one row per CDR3 protein. The sample lists roughly 61,000 distinct CDR3 sequences; about 57% were seen once. With regard to this clonotype: The antigen is unknown.

Patients having uncontrolled infection, another autoimmune disease, pregnancy or lactation were not included. The study based diagnoses on clinical symptoms, serum thyroxine and TRAb, thyroid ultrasound and orbital computed tomography. The PBMCs were taken from about 10 ml of fresh peripheral blood. In germline, CDR1 is SGHRS, CDR2 YFSETQ. This CDR3 has 14 amino acids. Trimming removed 2 bases at V and 11 bases at J, with 16 bases between. The genes are TRBV5-1 and TRBJ2-2, with D unresolved. This clonotype was obtained from a woman aged 55 to 70 with Graves' ophthalmopathy. Sequenced: blood. The CDR3 DNA is TGCGCCAGCAGCTTTCTGGCAGTATTAGACGAGCTGTTTTTT. This encodes CASSFLAVLDELFF. Full variable domain (missing parts from reference TRBV5-1 and TRBJ2-2): KAGVTQTPRYLIKTRGQQVTLSCSPISGHRSVSWYQQTPGQGLQFLFEYFSETQRNKGNFPGRFSGRQFSNSRSEMNVSTLELGDSALYLCASSFLAVLDELFFGEGSRLTVL.